This T cell receptor (beta chain) appears in the sequencing data of a study of shared clonotypes between healthy human individuals. Across the whole study: The plates for each donor numbered three CD4 naive, three CD4 memory, two CD8 naive and one CD8 memory. Points from the study as a whole: Non-shared clonotypes showed lower generation probabilities than clonotypes common to all four donors.

Only Caucasian adults living in Nashville, Tennessee made up the donor group. Division of CD4+ cells produced a CD45RA+ naive subset and a CD45RA-negative memory subset. Assay: immunoSEQ multiplex PCR; the TCRdb copy retains only in-frame clones and omits some. In the table there are 550,000 to 700,000 clones, roughly 73% of which are singletons. Comments on this clone: The antigen is not known.

Sequenced: memory CD4+ T cells sorted from blood. The subset: CD45RA-negative fraction. This sequence originates from a woman younger than 45 in good health.

CDR3 region: CAWSAHPRNNSPLHF. The DNA for the CDR3 is TGTGCCTGGAGTGCCCACCCAAGAAATAATTCACCCCTCCACTTT. This chain connects TRBV30 to TRBJ1-6; D ambiguous. Germline V lookup: CDR1 GTSNPN, CDR2 SVGIG (reference sequence). This CDR3 contains 15 residues. The ends were cut back, 1 base at V and 5 bases at J, with 12 bases in the middle. Using reference TRBV30 and TRBJ1-6 for the parts outside the CDR3, the full variable domain is SQTIHQWPATLVQPVGSPLSLECTVEGTSNPNLYWYRQAAGRGLQLLFYSVGIGQISSEVPQNLSASRPQDRQFILSSKKLLLSDSGFYLCAWSAHPRNNSPLHFGNGTRLTVT.